Listed below are T cell receptor beta chains from one sample, sequenced in a study of graft-versus-host responses after intestinal transplantation. TCRdb's copy holds only in-frame clones and misses some; the assay was immunoSEQ multiplex PCR. The data show tens of thousands of clones, with about two fifths seen just once and roughly 1.4% held by the top ten. Sequenced material: alloreactive CD8+ T cells from a mixed lymphocyte reaction culture, taken before transplantation. All receptors come from a human patient who was an organ donor for intestinal transplantation. Each CDR3 is given with its conserved first and last residue. D genes are given only for firm matches. Size is stated for part of the rows, as once, few or many counts, or as a class when the clone is expanded.

clone_size j_call d_call v_call cdr3_nt cdr3_aa
- TRBJ1-1 - TRBV21-1 TGTGCCAGCAGCAAAGGCGGGAGTTCGAACACTGAAGCTTTCTTT CASSKGGSSNTEAFF
medium-sized TRBJ2-5 - TRBV5-5 TGTGCCAGCAGCTTCCTAGGTTTAGGGGGCCAAGAGACCCAGTACTTC CASSFLGLGGQETQYF
few TRBJ2-7 TRBD2 TRBV7-9 TGTGCCAGCAGCTTAGCGGGAGGGTACGAGCAGTACTTC CASSLAGGYEQYF
- TRBJ1-2 - TRBV4-3 TGCGCCAGCAGCCAAGATTTAGCGGGGTATGGCTACACCTTC CASSQDLAGYGYTF
few TRBJ1-2 - TRBV10-3 TGTGCCATCAGGAGGGGTGACTATGGCTACACCTTC CAIRRGDYGYTF
- TRBJ2-7 TRBD1 TRBV7-9 TGTGCCAGCAGCTTAGTCGGACAGGGTTGGGAGCAGTACTTC CASSLVGQGWEQYF
- TRBJ1-2 - TRBV15 TGTGCCACCAGCAGAGGGAGAGGAAAATTTTCCCCGAGCTACACCTTC CATSRGRGKFSPSYTF
- TRBJ2-1 - TRBV5-1 TGCGCCAGCAGAGGACCGTCCGGGGGTGACTCCTACAATGAGCAGTTCTTC CASRGPSGGDSYNEQFF
few TRBJ2-7 - TRBV4-3 TGCGCCAGCAGCCAAGATCTCTTCTACGAGCAGTACTTC CASSQDLFYEQYF
medium-sized TRBJ2-7 TRBD2 TRBV10-3 TGTGCCATCAGCCCGGGACTATCCTACGAGCAGTACTTC CAISPGLSYEQYF
- TRBJ2-7 - TRBV21-1 TGTGCCAGCAGCAATAATCAGACCCCCGAAGGGACTAGCCTGACCGAGCAGTACTTC CASSNNQTPEGTSLTEQYF
- TRBJ2-7 - TRBV7-8 TGTGCCAGCAGCTTAGCTCCGGGTAACGAGCAGTACTTC CASSLAPGNEQYF
- TRBJ2-7 - TRBV6-1 TGTGCCAGCTCAGCAGGCTCCTACGAGCAGTACTTC CASSAGSYEQYF
- TRBJ2-7 - TRBV7-2 TGTGCCAGCAGCTTAGGTGGCTTTACCTACGAGCAGTACTTC CASSLGGFTYEQYF
- TRBJ2-5 - TRBV4-1 TGCGCCAGCAGCCAAGTACCCTCATGGGCAGGCCAAGAGACCCAGTACTTC CASSQVPSWAGQETQYF
- TRBJ2-3 TRBD2 TRBV9 TGTGCCAGCAGCGTAGCTAGCGGGAGCACAGATACGCAGTATTTT CASSVASGSTDTQYF
- TRBJ2-7 - TRBV2 TGTGCCAGCAGTGTGTCCGGGCCCGTAACCTACGAGCAGTACTTC CASSVSGPVTYEQYF
- TRBJ2-1 - TRBV6-6 TGTGCCAGCATCTCGAACAGGGACCCCTACAATGAGCAGTTCTTC CASISNRDPYNEQFF
- TRBJ2-3 TRBD2 TRBV7-3 TGTGCCAGCAGCTCCAGCTCTTGCGGACTAGCGGGAGTCTTGTACTTGGATACGCAGTATTTT CASSSSSCGLAGVLYLDTQYF
- TRBJ2-7 TRBD2 TRBV30 TGTGCCTGGAGCGCGGGAGCGTACGAGCAGTACTTC CAWSAGAYEQYF
- TRBJ2-4 TRBD1 TRBV9 TGTGCCAGCAGCGGAAGGTCCGAAACAGGGGTCAAAAACATTCAGTACTTC CASSGRSETGVKNIQYF
few TRBJ2-1 TRBD2 TRBV19 TGTGCCAGTAGTCGGGGCGGGAGCTCCTACAATGAGCAGTTCTTC CASSRGGSSYNEQFF
few TRBJ1-2 TRBD1 TRBV4-1 TGCGCCAGCAGCCCGGAAGGGGGCGGGTATGGCTACACCTTC CASSPEGGGYGYTF
- TRBJ2-7 - TRBV15 TGTGCCACCAGCAGAGAAGGGTACGAGCAGTACTTC CATSREGYEQYF
few TRBJ2-3 - TRBV29-1 TGCAGCGTTGAAGAGGATTGGTCGGTCCCTCTCCTTACCTCTAGCACAGATACGCAGTATTTT CSVEEDWSVPLLTSSTDTQYF